The T cell receptor beta chain described here comes from a study of blood T cell repertoires in COVID-19. Study-level background: Samples taken during acute and convalescent COVID-19 were collected in the United States, Italy and Spain. Nucleic acid was either cDNA or gDNA, and it came from T cells, B-cell-depleted T cells, or PBMCs.

This CDR3 contains 16 residues. Germline V CDR1 and CDR2: MNHNY, SVGAGI (reference sequence). J was trimmed by 5 bases and V by 6 bases; bases with no gene match: 15. Study processing details: Researchers report that nucleated cell counts were estimated from reference gene primer amplification. Data came from immunoSEQ multiplex PCR; TCRdb stores just in-frame clones and leaves some out. V, J and clone size are taken as reported in that table, and D and trimming were inferred from the DNA itself. The sample lists fewer than 100,000 clones, 86% occurring once. Sequenced: peripheral blood. The TCR was taken from an elderly man in a cohort sampled during active COVID-19. The chain recombines TRBV6-6 with TRBJ2-5, with 7 nucleotides matching TRBD2. CDR3 residues: CASSFSGEGRVETQYF. CDR3 bases: TGTGCCAGCAGCTTCTCCGGGGAGGGACGGGTGGAGACCCAGTACTTC.